These 23 T cell receptor beta chains were sequenced from one sample in a study of cytomegalovirus exposure and HLA in healthy donors. Only in-frame clones appear in the TCRdb table, and some are missing; sequencing was by immunoSEQ multiplex PCR. The sample consists of 150,000 to 170,000 clones, just over 85% of them appearing once. Source material: PBMCs. These TCRs come from a human donor in good health.

The chain links TRBV4-3 to TRBJ2-1; 7 bases map to TRBD2. Trimming at V came to 1 base and at J to 4 bases, leaving 7 bases not matched to a gene. This CDR3 region has 16 residues. Germline CDR1 is LGHNA and CDR2 is YSLEER. This CDR3 is CASSQGDAGGYNEQFF. The CDR3 DNA is TGCGCCAGCAGCCAAGGGGATGCCGGGGGGTACAATGAGCAGTTCTTC.

The J gene is TRBJ1-2, the V gene TRBV5-4; the D gene is possibly TRBD1 (5 bases). The CDR3 is 17 residues long. V was cut by 1 base and J by 4 bases, with 20 bases left in between. Per the germline V gene, CDR1 is SGHNT and CDR2 is YYREEE (reference sequence). The DNA for the CDR3 is TGTGCCAGCAGCTTGAGGATCGGGCAGGACACGATCTATGGCTACACCTTC. Translating it yields CASSLRIGQDTIYGYTF.

The V and J genes are TRBV9 and TRBJ2-7; TRBD2 might be the D (6 bases). Germline V gives CDR1 SGDLS, CDR2 YYNGEE. Trimming took off 3 bases at V and 5 bases at J, with 15 bases between the two ends. This CDR3 contains 14 residues. The CDR3 spells CASSASGWEDEQYF. The CDR3 nucleotides are TGTGCCAGCAGCGCGAGCGGGTGGGAGGACGAGCAGTACTTC.

The V and J genes are TRBV2 and TRBJ2-3, with D possibly being TRBD1 (5 bases). Trimming took off 11 bases at V and 3 bases at J, with 15 bases between the two ends. Germline V lookup: CDR1 SNHLY, CDR2 FYNNEI. The CDR3 has 13 amino acids. CDR3 sequence: CAGRQGWTDTQYF. CDR3 nucleotide sequence: TGTGCCGGTCGCCAGGGATGGACAGATACGCAGTATTTT.

The V call is TRBV6-5, the J call TRBJ2-6, with 7 bases lining up with TRBD1. The germline V gene encodes CDR1 MNHEY and CDR2 SVGAGI. The CDR3 has 16 residues. V lost 0 bases to trimming and J lost 2 bases; unmatched junction nucleotides: 1. The CDR3, as DNA: TGTGCCAGCAGTTACTCCACAGGGGCTGGGGCCAACGTCCTGACTTTC. Translated, it gives CASSYSTGAGANVLTF.

Regarding this clone: Other DNA sequences within the sample encode an identical CDR3. This chain joins TRBV27 and TRBJ1-1; 7 bases are shared with TRBD1. The CDR3 has 14 residues. Germline V gene sequence: CDR1 MNHEY, CDR2 SMNVEV (reference sequence). V gave up 5 bases and J gave up 1 base; unmatched junction bases: 4. CDR3 sequence: CASSPGTANTEAFF. For the CDR3, the DNA is TGTGCCAGCAGTCCCGGGACAGCGAACACTGAAGCTTTCTTT.

The chain carries TRBV7-2 and TRBJ1-2, with 7 bases fitting TRBD1. Germline-derived CDR1 and CDR2 are SGHTA and FQGNSA. The CDR3 totals 15 residues. Trimming cost V 5 bases and J 5 bases; bases outside gene matches: 11. The CDR3 DNA follows: TGTGCCAGCAGCCGGGACAGACTAGAAAAATATGGCTACACCTTC. As protein: CASSRDRLEKYGYTF. Full variable domain (remainder filled in from reference TRBV7-2 and TRBJ1-2): GAGVSQSPSNKVTEKGKDVELRCDPISGHTALYWYRQSLGQGLEFLIYFQGNSAPDKSGLPSDRFSAERTGGSVSTLTIQRTQQEDSAVYLCASSRDRLEKYGYTFGSGTRLTVV.

The rearrangement joins TRBV27 to TRBJ2-5, with D maybe TRBD1 (6 bases). Germline CDR1 reads MNHEY; CDR2 reads SMNVEV (reference sequence). The CDR3 totals 13 residues. Trimming took off 6 bases at V and 3 bases at J, with 11 bases between the two ends. CDR3 DNA sequence: TGTGCCAGCAGGCCGGACAGAAAAGAGACCCAGTACTTC. It is translated as CASRPDRKETQYF.

J is TRBJ1-1 and V is TRBV27; tentatively, D is TRBD1 (6 bases). CDR1 and CDR2 (germline): MNHEY, SMNVEV (reference sequence). The CDR3 runs 16 residues. The V and J ends lost 0 bases and 1 base respectively, with 12 bases between them. CDR3 amino acids: CASSLSFRTENTEAFF. The DNA of the CDR3 is TGTGCCAGCAGTTTATCCTTTCGGACAGAGAACACTGAAGCTTTCTTT.

The gene calls are TRBV28 and TRBJ2-7; 7 bases line up with TRBD1. This CDR3 comprises 14 residues. With 6 bases clipped from V and 0 bases from J, the junction kept 5 bases outside the gene matches. Germline values: CDR1 MDHEN, CDR2 SYDVKM. The DNA for the CDR3 is TGTGCCAGCAGACGACAGGGCCTCTCCTACGAGCAGTACTTC. Translated: CASRRQGLSYEQYF.

This chain links TRBV7-8 with TRBJ1-5; TRBD1 might be the D (6 bases). V lost 1 base and J lost 5, with 12 bases in between. The CDR3 covers 15 residues. Germline V gene data show CDR1 as SGHVS and CDR2 as FQNEAQ. The CDR3 coding sequence is TGTGCCAGCAGCTTAGTCGACAGGTACGATCAGCCCCAGCATTTT. Translating it yields CASSLVDRYDQPQHF.

V usage is TRBV6-5 and J usage is TRBJ1-1; D possibly corresponds to TRBD1 (5 bases). Trimming stripped 0 bases from V and 5 bases from J, with 10 bases between. The CDR3 sequence is 14 residues long. Germline CDR1 reads MNHEY; CDR2 reads SVGAGI. The CDR3 nucleotides read TGTGCCAGCAGTTACTCCTCCAGGGAAACTGAAGCTTTCTTT. Amino acid sequence: CASSYSSRETEAFF.

The chain couples TRBV27 to TRBJ2-3; 7 nucleotides match TRBD2. This CDR3 has 15 amino acids. Germline CDR1 and CDR2: MNHEY and SMNVEV (reference sequence). J lost 1 base, V lost 10 bases, and 11 bases had no gene match. The CDR3 region is CATPMPAGRTDTQYF. The CDR3 DNA reads TGTGCCACCCCTATGCCAGCGGGGCGCACAGATACGCAGTATTTT.

The J gene is TRBJ2-2, the V gene TRBV6-1; tentative D call: TRBD1 (5 bases). V was cut by 8 bases and J by 3 bases, with 10 bases left in between. The CDR3 contains 13 residues. The germline gives CDR1 MNHNS, CDR2 SASEGT. CDR3 protein: CASSVGDTGELFF. The CDR3 DNA reads TGTGCCAGCTCTGTAGGGGACACCGGGGAGCTGTTTTTT.

This clone was recorded only once. The chain carries TRBV5-1 and TRBJ2-6, with D unclear. V lost 4 bases and J 0 bases, leaving 8 bases between the germline ends. Germline-derived CDR1 and CDR2 are SGHRS and YFSETQ. The CDR3 covers 15 residues. In DNA form, the CDR3 reads TGCGCCAGCAGCCTAGAGGCCTCTGGGGCCAACGTCCTGACTTTC. Translated, it gives CASSLEASGANVLTF.

The rearrangement joins TRBV6-5 to TRBJ1-2; 7 positions match TRBD1. The ends lost 2 bases at V and 6 bases at J; junction bases unmatched: 6. Germline CDR1 is MNHEY and CDR2 is SVGAGI. This CDR3 contains 14 residues. CDR3 protein: CASSYDRELDGYTF. The CDR3 coding sequence is TGTGCCAGCAGTTACGACAGGGAATTAGATGGCTACACCTTC.

V and J are TRBV6-5 and TRBJ2-2; TRBD1 aligns across 9 bases. The CDR3 covers 14 residues. Germline CDR1 reads MNHEY; CDR2 reads SVGAGI. Trimming at V came to 8 bases and at J to 3 bases, leaving 4 bases not matched to a gene. The CDR3 is CASGTGKYTGELFF. CDR3 bases: TGTGCCAGCGGGACAGGGAAGTACACCGGGGAGCTGTTTTTT.

This chain joins TRBV28 and TRBJ1-5; D ambiguous. This CDR3 contains 14 residues. The V end was cut by 5 bases, the J end by 0 bases, with 8 bases between. Germline loops: CDR1 MDHEN, CDR2 SYDVKM. CDR3 residues: CASSRSFSNQPQHF. In nucleotides, the CDR3 is TGTGCCAGCAGTCGGAGCTTTAGCAATCAGCCCCAGCATTTT.

This chain connects TRBV27 to TRBJ1-1; TRBD1 might be the D (6 bases). The CDR3 totals 16 residues. Trimming pared 0 bases from V and 4 bases from J, leaving 15 bases between. Germline values: CDR1 MNHEY, CDR2 SMNVEV (reference sequence). The CDR3 DNA follows: TGTGCCAGCAGTTTATCCAGGGGAAGGATGGGCACTGAAGCTTTCTTT. This codes for CASSLSRGRMGTEAFF.

The chain links TRBV28 to TRBJ1-1; 12 positions match TRBD1. CDR3 length: 19 residues. V gave up 2 bases and J gave up 4 bases; unmatched junction bases: 14. CDR1 is MDHEN, CDR2 SYDVKM, per germline. Here the CDR3 DNA reads TGTGCCAGCAGTTTAATGGGGACAGGGGGCAGGAGGGGGGTCACTGAAGCTTTCTTT. It codes for CASSLMGTGGRRGVTEAFF.

CDR3 sequence: CASSVRLAQSSYNEQFF. The CDR3 DNA reads as TGTGCCAGCAGCGTTAGACTAGCGCAAAGCTCCTACAATGAGCAGTTCTTC. The chain links TRBV9 to TRBJ2-1, with TRBD2 identical over 8 bases. Germline V gene lookup returns CDR1 SGDLS and CDR2 YYNGEE. The CDR3 totals 17 residues. V gave up 2 bases and J gave up 0 bases; unmatched junction bases: 7.

The rearrangement joins TRBV2 to TRBJ1-4; the match to TRBD1 covers 11 bases. CDR1 and CDR2 (germline): SNHLY, FYNNEI. V was pared by 1 base and J by 10 bases, with 8 bases of the junction left unmatched. The CDR3 loop spans 16 amino acids. The CDR3 is CASSEGSGTGGGKLFF. CDR3 DNA: TGTGCCAGCAGTGAAGGGTCTGGGACAGGGGGAGGAAAACTGTTTTTT.

V and J are TRBV5-6 and TRBJ1-1; no definite D call. The V end was cut by 0 bases, the J end by 5 bases, with 5 bases between. The CDR3 is made up of 12 amino acids. The germline V gene has CDR1 SGHDT and CDR2 YYEEEE. In nucleotides, the CDR3 is TGTGCCAGCAGCTTGGGTCTAACTGAAGCTTTCTTT. This translates into CASSLGLTEAFF.